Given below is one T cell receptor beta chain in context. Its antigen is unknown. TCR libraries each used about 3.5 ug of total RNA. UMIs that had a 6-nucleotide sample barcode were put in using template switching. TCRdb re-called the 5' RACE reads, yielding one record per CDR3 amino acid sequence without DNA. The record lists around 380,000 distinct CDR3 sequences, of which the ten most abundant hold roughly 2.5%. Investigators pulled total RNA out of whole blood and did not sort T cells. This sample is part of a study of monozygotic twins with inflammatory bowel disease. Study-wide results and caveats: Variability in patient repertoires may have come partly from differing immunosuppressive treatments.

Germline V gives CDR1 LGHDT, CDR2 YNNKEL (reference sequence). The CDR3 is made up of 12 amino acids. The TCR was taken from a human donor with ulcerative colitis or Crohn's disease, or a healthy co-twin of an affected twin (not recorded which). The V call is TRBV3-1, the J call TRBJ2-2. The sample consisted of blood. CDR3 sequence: CASSRSTGELFF.